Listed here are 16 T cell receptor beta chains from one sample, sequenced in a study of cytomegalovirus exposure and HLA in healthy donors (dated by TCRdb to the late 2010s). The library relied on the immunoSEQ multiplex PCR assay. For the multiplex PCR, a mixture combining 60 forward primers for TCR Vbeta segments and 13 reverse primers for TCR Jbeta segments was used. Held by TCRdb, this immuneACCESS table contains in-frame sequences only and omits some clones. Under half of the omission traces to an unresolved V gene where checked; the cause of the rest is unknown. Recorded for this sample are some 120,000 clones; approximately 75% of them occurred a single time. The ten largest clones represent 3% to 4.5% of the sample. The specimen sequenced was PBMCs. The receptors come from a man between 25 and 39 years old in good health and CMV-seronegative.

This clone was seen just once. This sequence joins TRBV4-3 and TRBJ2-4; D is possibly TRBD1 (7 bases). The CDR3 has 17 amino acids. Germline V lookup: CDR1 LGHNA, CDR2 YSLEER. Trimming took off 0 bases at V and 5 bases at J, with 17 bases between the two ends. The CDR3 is CASSQDWARGAQNIQYF. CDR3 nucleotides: TGCGCCAGCAGCCAAGATTGGGCCAGGGGGGCCCAAAACATTCAGTACTTC.

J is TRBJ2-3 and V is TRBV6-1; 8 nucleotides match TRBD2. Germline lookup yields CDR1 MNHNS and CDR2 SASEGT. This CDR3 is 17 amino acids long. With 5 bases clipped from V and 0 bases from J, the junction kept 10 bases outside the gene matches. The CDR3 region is CASSKVGGGTSTDTQYF. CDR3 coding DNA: TGTGCCAGCAGTAAAGTCGGGGGGGGGACCAGCACAGATACGCAGTATTTT.

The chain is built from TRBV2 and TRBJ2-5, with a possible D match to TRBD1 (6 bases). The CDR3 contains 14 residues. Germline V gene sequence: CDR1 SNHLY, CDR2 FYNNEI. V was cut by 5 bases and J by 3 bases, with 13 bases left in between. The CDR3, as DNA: TGTGCCAGCAGTCCGGACAGCATAGAAGAGACCCAGTACTTC. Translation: CASSPDSIEETQYF.

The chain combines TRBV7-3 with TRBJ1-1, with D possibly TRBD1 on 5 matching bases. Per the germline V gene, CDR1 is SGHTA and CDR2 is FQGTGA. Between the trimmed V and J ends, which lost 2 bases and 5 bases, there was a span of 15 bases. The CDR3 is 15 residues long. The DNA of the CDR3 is TGTGCCAGCAGCTTAGCTGGGCAGGGCGATACTGAAGCTTTCTTT. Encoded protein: CASSLAGQGDTEAFF.

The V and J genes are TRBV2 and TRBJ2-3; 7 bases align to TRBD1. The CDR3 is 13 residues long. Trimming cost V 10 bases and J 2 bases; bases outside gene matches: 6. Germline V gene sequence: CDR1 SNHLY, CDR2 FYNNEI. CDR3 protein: CATLQGYTDTQYF. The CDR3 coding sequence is TGTGCCACTTTACAGGGGTACACAGATACGCAGTATTTT. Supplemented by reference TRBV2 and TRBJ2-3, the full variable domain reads EPEVTQTPSHQVTQMGQEVILRCVPISNHLYFYWYRQILGQKVEFLVSFYNNEISEKSEIFDDQFSVERPDGSNFTLKIRSTKLEDSAMYFCATLQGYTDTQYFGPGTRLTVL.

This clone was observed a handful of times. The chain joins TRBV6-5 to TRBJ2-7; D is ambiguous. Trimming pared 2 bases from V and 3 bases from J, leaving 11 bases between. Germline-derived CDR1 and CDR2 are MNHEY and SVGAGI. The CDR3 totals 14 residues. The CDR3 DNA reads TGTGCCAGCAGTTACCGAGGAGTGGGCTACGAGCAGTACTTC. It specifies CASSYRGVGYEQYF.

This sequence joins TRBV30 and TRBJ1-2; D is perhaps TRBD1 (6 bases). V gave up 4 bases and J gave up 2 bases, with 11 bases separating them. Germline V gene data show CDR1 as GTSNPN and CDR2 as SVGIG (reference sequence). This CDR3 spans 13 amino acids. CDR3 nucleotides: TGTGCCTGGACTCCGGACAGAAACTATGGCTACACCTTC. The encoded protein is CAWTPDRNYGYTF.

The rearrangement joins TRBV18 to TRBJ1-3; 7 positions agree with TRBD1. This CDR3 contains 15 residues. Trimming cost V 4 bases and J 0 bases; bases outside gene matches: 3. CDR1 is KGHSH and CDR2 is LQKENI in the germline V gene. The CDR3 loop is CASSQGAGSGNTIYF. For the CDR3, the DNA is TGTGCCAGCTCACAGGGGGCCGGCTCTGGAAACACCATATATTTT.

DNA for the CDR3: TGCGCCAGCAGAAGGACAGGGGCCTACAATGAGCAGTTCTTC. Translation gives CASRRTGAYNEQFF. The V call is TRBV5-1, the J call TRBJ2-1; 9 bases match TRBD1. After removal of 5 bases from V and 2 bases from J, the junction contained 2 bases not matched to a gene. Germline V gene sequence: CDR1 SGHRS, CDR2 YFSETQ. The CDR3 runs 14 residues.

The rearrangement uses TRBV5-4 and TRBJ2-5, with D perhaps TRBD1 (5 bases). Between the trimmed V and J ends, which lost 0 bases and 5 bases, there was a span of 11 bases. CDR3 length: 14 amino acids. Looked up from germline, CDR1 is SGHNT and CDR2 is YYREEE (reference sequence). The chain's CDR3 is CASSLARTKETQYF. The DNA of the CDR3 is TGTGCCAGCAGCTTGGCCAGGACAAAGGAGACCCAGTACTTC.

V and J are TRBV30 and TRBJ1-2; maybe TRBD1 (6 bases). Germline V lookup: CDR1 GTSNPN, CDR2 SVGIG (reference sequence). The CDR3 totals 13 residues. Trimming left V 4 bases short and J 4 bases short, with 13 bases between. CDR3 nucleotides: TGTGCCTGGAAACCGGACAGAATCTATGGCTACACCTTC. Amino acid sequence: CAWKPDRIYGYTF. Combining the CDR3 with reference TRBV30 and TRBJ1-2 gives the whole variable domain SQTIHQWPATLVQPVGSPLSLECTVEGTSNPNLYWYRQAAGRGLQLLFYSVGIGQISSEVPQNLSASRPQDRQFILSSKKLLLSDSGFYLCAWKPDRIYGYTFGSGTRLTVV.

The CDR3 reads CASSQLRAFTGDEQFF. As DNA, the CDR3 is TGCGCCAGCAGCCAGCTAAGGGCCTTTACGGGGGATGAGCAGTTCTTC. The chain is built from TRBV4-1 and TRBJ2-1, with D possibly TRBD2 on 6 matching bases. Germline V gene data show CDR1 as MGHRA and CDR2 as YSYEKL. The CDR3 spans 16 residues. V was pared by 3 bases and J by 8 bases, with 20 bases between.

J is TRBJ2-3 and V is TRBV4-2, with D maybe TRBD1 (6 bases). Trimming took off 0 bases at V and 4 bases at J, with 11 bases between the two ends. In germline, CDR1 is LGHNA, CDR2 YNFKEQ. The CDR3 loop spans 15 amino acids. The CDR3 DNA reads TGTGCCAGCAGCCAAGATATAGGGGGTGCAGATACGCAGTATTTT. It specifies CASSQDIGGADTQYF.

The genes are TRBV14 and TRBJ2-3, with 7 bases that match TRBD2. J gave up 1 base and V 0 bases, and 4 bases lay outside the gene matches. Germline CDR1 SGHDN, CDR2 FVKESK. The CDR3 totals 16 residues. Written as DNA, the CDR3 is TGTGCCAGCAGCCAAGATCTGGCGGGGGGCACAGATACGCAGTATTTT. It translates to CASSQDLAGGTDTQYF.

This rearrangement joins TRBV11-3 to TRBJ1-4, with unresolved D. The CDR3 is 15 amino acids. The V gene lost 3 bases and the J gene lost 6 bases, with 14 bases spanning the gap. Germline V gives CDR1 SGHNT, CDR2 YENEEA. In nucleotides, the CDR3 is TGTGCCAGCAGCTTCCTGACCCCCGGGGATGAAAAACTGTTTTTT. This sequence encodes CASSFLTPGDEKLFF.

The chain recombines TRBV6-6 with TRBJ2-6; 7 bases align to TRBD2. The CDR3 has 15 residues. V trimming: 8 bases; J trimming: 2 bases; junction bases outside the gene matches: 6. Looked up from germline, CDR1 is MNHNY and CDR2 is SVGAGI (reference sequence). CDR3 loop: CASSYGGTGANVLTF. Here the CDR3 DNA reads TGTGCCAGCTCATACGGGGGGACTGGGGCCAACGTCCTGACTTTC.